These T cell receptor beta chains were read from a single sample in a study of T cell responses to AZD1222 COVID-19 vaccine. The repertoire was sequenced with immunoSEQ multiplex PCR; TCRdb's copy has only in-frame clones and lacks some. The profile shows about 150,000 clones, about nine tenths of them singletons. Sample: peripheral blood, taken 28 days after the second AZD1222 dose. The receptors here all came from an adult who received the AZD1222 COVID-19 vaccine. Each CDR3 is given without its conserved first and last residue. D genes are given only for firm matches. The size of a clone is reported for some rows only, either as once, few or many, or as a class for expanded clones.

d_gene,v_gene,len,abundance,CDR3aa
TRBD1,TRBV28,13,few,ASSDPTGRIYGYT
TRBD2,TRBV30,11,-,AWKLAGTDTQY
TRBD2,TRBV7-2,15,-,ASSLSGLAGSTDTQY
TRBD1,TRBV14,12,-,ASSPDREVQPQH
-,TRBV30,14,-,AWSQPKPLGYNEQF
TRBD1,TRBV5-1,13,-,ASSLADRAGETQY
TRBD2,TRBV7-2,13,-,ASSFRTSQIYEQY
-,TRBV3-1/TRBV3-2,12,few,ASSQGQGITEAF
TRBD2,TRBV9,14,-,ASSVGDSGSWNEQF
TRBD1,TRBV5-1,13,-,ASSSTGVTNEKLF
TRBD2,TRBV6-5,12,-,ASCPRGGACEQY
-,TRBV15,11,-,ATSRGGNSPLH
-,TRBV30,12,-,AWSVLQSNQPQH
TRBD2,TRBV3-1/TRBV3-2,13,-,ASSLQGLAGETQY
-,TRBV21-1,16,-,ASSKGRWDNPDNSPLH
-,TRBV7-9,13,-,ASSLAAAYNSPLH
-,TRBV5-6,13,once,ASTKLDRIQETQY
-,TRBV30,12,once,AWSRGEGKSPLH
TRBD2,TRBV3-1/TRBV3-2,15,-,ASSQDTRGWSTDTQY
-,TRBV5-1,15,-,ASSLSRRRWSWDEQF
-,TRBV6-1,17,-,ASSEARRGAGEKGQPQH
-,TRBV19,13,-,ASSIWQGVDYEQY
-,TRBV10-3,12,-,AVRGELDTGELF
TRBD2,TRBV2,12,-,ARTSGSSYNEQF